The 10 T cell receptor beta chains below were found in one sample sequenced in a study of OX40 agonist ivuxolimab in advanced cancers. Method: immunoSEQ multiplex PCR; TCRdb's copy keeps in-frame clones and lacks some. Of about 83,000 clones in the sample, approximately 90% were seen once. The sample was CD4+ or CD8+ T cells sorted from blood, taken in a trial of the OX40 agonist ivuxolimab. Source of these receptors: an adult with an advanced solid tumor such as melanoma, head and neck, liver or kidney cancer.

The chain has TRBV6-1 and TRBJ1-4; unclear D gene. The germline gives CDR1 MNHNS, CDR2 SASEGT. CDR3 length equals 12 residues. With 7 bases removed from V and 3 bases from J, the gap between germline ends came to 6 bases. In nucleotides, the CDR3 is TGTGCCAGCACCGACCCTAATGAAAAACTGTTTTTT. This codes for CASTDPNEKLFF.

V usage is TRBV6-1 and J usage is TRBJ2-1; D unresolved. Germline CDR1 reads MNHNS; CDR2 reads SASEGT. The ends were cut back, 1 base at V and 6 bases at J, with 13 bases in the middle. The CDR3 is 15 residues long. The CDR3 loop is CASSEGSSGLNEQFF. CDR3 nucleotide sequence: TGTGCCAGCAGTGAAGGCTCCTCTGGCCTCAATGAGCAGTTCTTC.

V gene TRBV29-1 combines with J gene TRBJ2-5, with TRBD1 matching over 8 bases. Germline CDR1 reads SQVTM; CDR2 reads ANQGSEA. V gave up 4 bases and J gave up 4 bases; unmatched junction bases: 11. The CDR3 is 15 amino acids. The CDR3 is CSVGRNRGLGETQYF. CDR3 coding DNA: TGCAGCGTTGGCAGGAACAGGGGGTTAGGAGAGACCCAGTACTTC.

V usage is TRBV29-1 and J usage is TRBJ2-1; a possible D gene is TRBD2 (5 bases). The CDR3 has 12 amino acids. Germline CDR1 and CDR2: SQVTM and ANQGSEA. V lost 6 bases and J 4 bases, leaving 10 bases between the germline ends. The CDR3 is CSVRTFYNEQFF. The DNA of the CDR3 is TGCAGCGTCAGGACTTTTTACAATGAGCAGTTCTTC.

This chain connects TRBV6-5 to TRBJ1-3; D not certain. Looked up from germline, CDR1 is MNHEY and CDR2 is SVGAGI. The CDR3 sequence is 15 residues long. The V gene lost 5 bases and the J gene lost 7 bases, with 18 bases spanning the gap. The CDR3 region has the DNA TGTGCCAGCAGTCAAGACCGGGCCTCCGGGAACACCATATATTTT. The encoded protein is CASSQDRASGNTIYF.

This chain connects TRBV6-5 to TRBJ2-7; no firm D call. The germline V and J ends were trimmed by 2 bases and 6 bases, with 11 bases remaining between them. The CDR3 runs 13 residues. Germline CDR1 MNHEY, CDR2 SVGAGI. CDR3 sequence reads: CASSYGLFGEQYF. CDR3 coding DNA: TGTGCCAGCAGTTACGGGCTTTTCGGCGAGCAGTACTTC.

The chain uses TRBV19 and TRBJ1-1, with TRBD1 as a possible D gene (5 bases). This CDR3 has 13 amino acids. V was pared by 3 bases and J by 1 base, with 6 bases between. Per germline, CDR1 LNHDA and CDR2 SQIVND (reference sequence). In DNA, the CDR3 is TGTGCCAGTAGTATGGGGCCGAACACTGAAGCTTTCTTT. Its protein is CASSMGPNTEAFF.

CDR3 amino acids: CASSPPKVRLSGNTIYF. The CDR3 coding sequence is TGTGCCAGCTCACCACCGAAAGTCCGTCTCTCTGGAAACACCATATATTTT. This sequence joins TRBV18 and TRBJ1-3; D not resolved. Germline loops: CDR1 KGHSH, CDR2 LQKENI. The CDR3 is 17 residues long. V was shortened by 0 bases and J by 0 bases, with 12 bases between the two germline ends.

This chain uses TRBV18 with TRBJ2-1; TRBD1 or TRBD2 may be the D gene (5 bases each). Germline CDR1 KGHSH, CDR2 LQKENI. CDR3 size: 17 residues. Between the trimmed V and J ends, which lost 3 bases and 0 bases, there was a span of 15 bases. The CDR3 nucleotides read TGTGCCAGCTCACCGGGCGTGGGGACCCCCTCCTACAATGAGCAGTTCTTC. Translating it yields CASSPGVGTPSYNEQFF.

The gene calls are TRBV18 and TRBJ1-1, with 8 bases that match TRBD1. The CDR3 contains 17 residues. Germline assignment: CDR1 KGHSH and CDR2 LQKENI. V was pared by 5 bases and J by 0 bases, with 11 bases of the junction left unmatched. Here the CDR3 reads CASSASPTGALNTEAFF. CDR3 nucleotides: TGTGCCAGCTCAGCAAGTCCGACAGGGGCGTTGAACACTGAAGCTTTCTTT.